This T cell receptor (beta chain) originates from a study of Graves' ophthalmopathy and Graves' hyperthyroidism. This clonotype was found a few times. This CDR3 contains 14 residues. The V and J ends lost 6 bases and 0 bases respectively, with 9 bases between them. Germline-derived CDR1 and CDR2 are MNHNS and SASEGT. Amplification from RNA transcripts yielded the TCR beta CDR3 regions. A first-round RT-PCR used HTBI primers, followed by a second-round multiplex PCR. TCRdb re-derived calls from the multiplex PCR reads in MiXCR, one entry per CDR3 protein. The sample lists 300,000 to 400,000 distinct CDR3 sequences, approximately 18% occurring once.

This clonotype was obtained from an adult woman with stable Graves' hyperthyroidism. This chain uses TRBV6-1 with TRBJ2-4, with no clear D. Sequenced input: peripheral blood. In DNA form, the CDR3 reads TGTGCCAGCAGCCTTGAGCTAGCCAAAAACATTCAGTACTTC. It codes for CASSLELAKNIQYF.